The entry below describes one T cell receptor beta chain. This entry is derived from a study of blood T cells in healthy people across ages. A second PCR, run for roughly 7 to 11 cycles, used a sample-barcoded 5' primer plus a J-beta primer mix. Each of the cDNA molecules was tagged by a template-switch adaptor with 12 random nucleotides. In TCRdb, the 5' RACE reads were re-called with MiXCR into one record per CDR3 protein. The sample includes approximately 800,000 distinct CDR3 sequences, more than 25% of them seen just once. Germline V lookup: CDR1 MGHDK, CDR2 SYGVNS. Trimming cost V 8 bases and J 6 bases; bases outside gene matches: 6. CDR3 length: 12 amino acids. These same records also appear under a second study, on T cells of mothers and their children.

This receptor was identified in a boy aged 5-17 years in good health. Source material: blood. This chain uses TRBV25-1 with TRBJ2-7, with 8 bases lining up with TRBD1. In DNA, the CDR3 is TGTGCCAGCTCGGACAGGGCAAGCGAGCAGTACTTC. Amino acids: CASSDRASEQYF.